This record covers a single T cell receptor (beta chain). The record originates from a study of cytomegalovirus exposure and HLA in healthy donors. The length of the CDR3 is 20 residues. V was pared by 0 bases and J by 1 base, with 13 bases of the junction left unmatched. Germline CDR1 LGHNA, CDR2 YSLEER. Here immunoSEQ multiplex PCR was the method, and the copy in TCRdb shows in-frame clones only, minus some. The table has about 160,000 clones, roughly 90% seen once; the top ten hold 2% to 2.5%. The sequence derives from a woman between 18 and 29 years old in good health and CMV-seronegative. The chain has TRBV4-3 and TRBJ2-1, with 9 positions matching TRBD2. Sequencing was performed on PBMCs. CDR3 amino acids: CASSQEPAGGAVLSYNEQFF. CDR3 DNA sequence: TGCGCCAGCAGCCAAGAACCGGCGGGAGGGGCGGTTCTATCCTACAATGAGCAGTTCTTC.